Described below is a single T cell receptor beta chain sequence and its context. This entry is derived from a study of cytomegalovirus exposure and HLA in healthy donors. Produced via immunoSEQ multiplex PCR; TCRdb's table is partial and in-frame only. The table shows around 120,000 clones, with 80% to 90% occurring only once. CDR3 length equals 14 residues. V lost 2 bases, J lost 7 bases, and 11 bases lay in between. Looked up from germline, CDR1 is MNHEY and CDR2 is SVGAGI. The TCR sequence derives from a man younger than 35 in good health and CMV-seropositive. The genes are TRBV6-5 and TRBJ1-4; D uncertain. The sample consisted of PBMCs. CDR3: CASSYGRDVEKLFF. CDR3 in DNA: TGTGCCAGCAGTTACGGGAGGGATGTTGAAAAACTGTTTTTT.